This TCR beta chain was observed in a study of long-term antiretroviral therapy in people with HIV. The assay, immunoSEQ v3.0, was run at survey level. Clones were read by immunoSEQ multiplex PCR, and TCRdb kept only the in-frame ones, dropping some. The sample comprises around 5,000 clones, more than 75% of which are singletons, and 5% to 6.5% rests with the top ten. This clone was seen once. This receptor was taken from a woman aged 45 to 65 with HIV. The source material was unsorted PBMCs, sampled 1.3 years after starting antiretroviral therapy.

The CDR3 DNA is TGTGCCAGCAGCCAAGATCCCTCTGACACAGATACGCAGTATTTT. Amino acid sequence: CASSQDPSDTDTQYF. The genes are TRBV4-2 and TRBJ2-3; D unresolved. The CDR3 has 15 residues. In germline, CDR1 is LGHNA, CDR2 YNFKEQ. The V end was cut by 0 bases, the J end by 2 bases, with 9 bases between.